This passage covers 30 T cell receptor beta chains from one sample sequenced in a study of Ad26.COV2.S vaccination and SARS-CoV-2 variants (dated by TCRdb to about 2021). The intended sense of this specimen's treatment or condition label: some 19 received Ad26.COV2.S at low or high dose, single or two shots; 5 received placebo; per-sample allocation not given. Repertoires of vaccine and placebo recipients were sequenced from samples taken on day 63 after the first injection. Library preparation used the immunoSEQ multiplex PCR assay. Held by TCRdb, this immuneACCESS table contains in-frame sequences only and omits some clones. Under half of the omission traces to an unresolved V gene where checked; the cause of the rest is unknown. The sample table lists about 680,000 clones, around 90% of them with a count of one. The top ten constitute over 1.3% of the sample. The sequencing used peripheral blood, collected in a trial of Ad26.COV2.S vaccine versus placebo. The receptors here all came from a person aged 18 to 59 who received the Ad26.COV2.S COVID-19 vaccine or a placebo.

Only a few counts were recorded for this clone. The gene calls are TRBV19 and TRBJ2-2; D is unresolved. Germline CDR1 is LNHDA and CDR2 is SQIVND (reference sequence). Deletions cut 3 bases from V and 5 bases from J, with 7 bases between. CDR3 length equals 13 residues. Here the CDR3 DNA reads TGTGCCAGTAGTATGTCACTGACCGGGGAGCTGTTTTTT. Its protein is CASSMSLTGELFF.

This clone was seen once. The genes are TRBV19 and TRBJ2-2; D gene unclear. The CDR3 totals 16 residues. Trimming removed 8 bases at V and 0 bases at J, with 16 bases between. Germline lookup yields CDR1 LNHDA and CDR2 SQIVND (reference sequence). The CDR3 protein is CASFPGGRTNTGELFF. The CDR3 DNA reads as TGTGCCAGTTTCCCGGGCGGACGAACGAACACCGGGGAGCTGTTTTTT.

The rearrangement links TRBV3-1 (or the pseudogene TRBV3-2) to TRBJ2-5, with 9 bases matching TRBD2. J gave up 5 bases and V 5 bases, and 3 bases lay outside the gene matches. Germline-derived CDR1 and CDR2 are LGHDT and YNNKEL (reference sequence). There are 13 residues in the CDR3. CDR3 loop: CASSGTSSETQYF. The DNA for the CDR3 is TGTGCCAGCAGCGGGACTAGCTCGGAGACCCAGTACTTC.

The CDR3 sequence is CATSDPTGGRETQYF. CDR3 DNA: TGTGCCACCAGTGACCCGACAGGGGGCAGAGAGACCCAGTACTTC. V usage is TRBV24-1 and J usage is TRBJ2-5; 10 nucleotides agree with TRBD1. CDR3 size: 15 residues. The V gene's germline CDR1 is KGHDR and CDR2 SFDVKD. V dropped 4 bases and J dropped 4; count of bases not matched to a gene: 5.

The chain is built from TRBV3-1 (or the pseudogene TRBV3-2) and TRBJ2-2; D not resolved. The V gene's germline CDR1 is LGHDT and CDR2 YNNKEL (reference sequence). The CDR3 covers 16 residues. The V end was cut by 3 bases, the J end by 2 bases, with 13 bases between. Here the CDR3 DNA reads TGTGCCAGCAGCCAGCCCCCCGGTAAAAACACCGGGGAGCTGTTTTTT. Its translation: CASSQPPGKNTGELFF.

Remarks on this clone: The same CDR3 arises from other DNA sequences in this sample as well. The V gene is TRBV6-5, the J gene TRBJ1-2; TRBD1 agrees at 9 bases. V trimming: 4 bases; J trimming: 8 bases; junction bases outside the gene matches: 8. The CDR3 sequence is 14 residues long. Germline values: CDR1 MNHEY, CDR2 SVGAGI. CDR3 loop: CASSFWDRVEGYTF. CDR3 DNA: TGTGCCAGCAGTTTCTGGGACAGGGTTGAGGGCTACACCTTC.

The genes are TRBV6-6 and TRBJ1-2; TRBD1 matches 9 bases. With V trimmed by 6 bases and J by 7 bases, 9 bases remained unmatched. The CDR3 sequence is 14 residues long. From germline, CDR1 is MNHNY and CDR2 SVGAGI (reference sequence). The CDR3 nucleotides are TGTGCCAGCAGCCCCCGGACAGGGGATAGTGGCTACACCTTC. Translating it yields CASSPRTGDSGYTF.

J is TRBJ2-5 and V is TRBV7-6; D gene uncertain. This CDR3 spans 13 amino acids. Trimming removed 4 bases from V and 1 base from J, with 7 bases in between. Germline CDR1 reads SGHVS; CDR2 reads FNYEAQ. DNA of the CDR3: TGTGCCAGCAGCTCCTGGTCCCAAGAGACCCAGTACTTC. Translating it yields CASSSWSQETQYF.

In this sample, this clone turned up once. The chain recombines TRBV5-4 with TRBJ2-3; 15 bases match TRBD2. J gave up 0 bases and V 4 bases, and 3 bases lay outside the gene matches. The germline gives CDR1 SGHNT, CDR2 YYREEE (reference sequence). The CDR3 runs 17 residues. DNA of the CDR3: TGTGCCAGCAGCCCTGGGACTAGCGGGAGGAGCACAGATACGCAGTATTTT. Protein: CASSPGTSGRSTDTQYF.

The chain links TRBV10-3 to TRBJ2-5; D possibly corresponds to TRBD1 (7 bases). The V and J ends lost 10 bases and 4 bases respectively, with 10 bases between them. From germline, CDR1 is ENHRY and CDR2 SYGVKD. The CDR3 covers 11 residues. The CDR3 nucleotides read TGTGCCACCCAGGGGGGAGAGACCCAGTACTTC. Translation gives CATQGGETQYF.

This clone was detected only once. J is TRBJ2-5 and V is TRBV3-1 (or the pseudogene TRBV3-2); tentatively, D is TRBD2 (6 bases). Germline V CDR1 and CDR2: LGHDT, YNNKEL (reference sequence). Between the trimmed V and J ends, which lost 4 bases and 3 bases, there was a span of 9 bases. There are 13 residues in the CDR3. The chain's CDR3 is CASSPPGEETQYF. CDR3 nucleotides: TGTGCCAGCAGCCCCCCGGGAGAAGAGACCCAGTACTTC.

CDR3 coding DNA: TGTGCCAGCAGTTACTCAAGGACTAGCGGGAGTGATGAGCAGTTCTTC. It codes for CASSYSRTSGSDEQFF. The chain joins TRBV6-5 to TRBJ2-1, with 13 bases fitting TRBD2. CDR1 is MNHEY, CDR2 SVGAGI, per germline. CDR3 size: 16 residues. With V trimmed by 0 bases and J by 8 bases, 4 bases remained unmatched.

The J gene is TRBJ2-7, the V gene TRBV11-2, with TRBD2 matching 8 bases. This CDR3 is built from 16 residues. The V segment lost 2 bases and the J segment 4 bases; nucleotides outside the gene matches: 10. CDR1 and CDR2 from the germline V gene are SGHAT and FQNNGV. CDR3 region: CASSLRLAGSQYEQYF. In DNA, the CDR3 is TGTGCCAGCAGCTTAAGGCTAGCGGGTTCTCAGTACGAGCAGTACTTC.

The chain joins TRBV15 to TRBJ1-1; D call uncertain. The CDR3 loop spans 13 amino acids. Germline V lookup: CDR1 LNHNV, CDR2 YYDKDF (reference sequence). Trimming shortened V by 3 bases and J by 1 base, and 6 bases separated the two germline ends. The CDR3 reads CATSSFKNTEAFF. The CDR3 DNA sequence: TGTGCCACCAGCAGTTTTAAGAACACTGAAGCTTTCTTT.

The chain links TRBV3-1 (or the pseudogene TRBV3-2) to TRBJ2-3; tentative D call: TRBD2 (7 bases). The CDR3 spans 14 residues. With 8 bases removed from V and 3 bases from J, the gap between germline ends came to 15 bases. Germline V CDR1 and CDR2: LGHDT, YNNKEL (reference sequence). The CDR3 bases are TGTGCCAGCCTGGGGGGGCCGACTACAGATACGCAGTATTTT. Amino acid sequence: CASLGGPTTDTQYF.

The DNA of the CDR3 is TGTGCCAGTAGCACAGGGACCGGGGCCAACGTCCTGACTTTC. Amino acid sequence: CASSTGTGANVLTF. The chain employs TRBV19 and TRBJ2-6; tentative D call: TRBD1 (6 bases). The V end was cut by 6 bases, the J end by 4 bases, with 10 bases between. This CDR3 has 14 residues. Germline lookup yields CDR1 LNHDA and CDR2 SQIVND (reference sequence).

Only one count was recorded for this clone. The chain is built from TRBV7-3 and TRBJ2-2, with D uncertain. CDR1 SGHTA and CDR2 FQGTGA come from the germline V gene. The V and J ends lost 0 bases and 2 bases respectively, with 4 bases between them. The CDR3 is made up of 14 amino acids. CDR3 amino acids: CASSLTYNTGELFF. In DNA, the CDR3 is TGTGCCAGCAGCTTAACCTACAACACCGGGGAGCTGTTTTTT.

The rearrangement joins TRBV19 to TRBJ1-5; a possible D gene is TRBD1 (5 bases). CDR3 size: 13 residues. The V end lost 5 bases, the J end lost 5 bases, and 10 bases lay between the germline ends. Germline V gene data show CDR1 as LNHDA and CDR2 as SQIVND (reference sequence). The CDR3 DNA sequence: TGTGCCAGTAGTCTGGGGGGAGATCAGCCCCAGCATTTT. Residues: CASSLGGDQPQHF.

The chain recombines TRBV29-1 with TRBJ2-3; 7 bases align to TRBD2. The CDR3 spans 13 residues. J was trimmed by 3 bases and V by 4 bases; bases with no gene match: 4. CDR1 is SQVTM and CDR2 is ANQGSEA in the germline V gene. The CDR3 protein is CSVAREPTDTQYF. The CDR3 nucleotides are TGCAGCGTTGCGCGGGAGCCTACAGATACGCAGTATTTT.

V and J are TRBV6-6 and TRBJ1-1; a weak D match, TRBD1 (6 bases). V was trimmed by 6 bases and J by 11 bases, leaving 13 bases between them. The length of the CDR3 is 11 residues. Germline loops: CDR1 MNHNY, CDR2 SVGAGI (reference sequence). CDR3 region: CASSPGRGAFF. CDR3 DNA: TGTGCCAGCAGCCCCGGGAGGGGGGCTTTCTTT.

The chain couples TRBV6-6 to TRBJ2-7; 9 bases are a match to TRBD1. Germline trimming cut 5 bases from V and 5 bases from J; bases unmatched to any gene: 7. The CDR3 is 14 residues long. CDR1 is MNHNY, CDR2 SVGAGI, per germline (reference sequence). The CDR3 loop reads CASSTGTGSHEQYF. The CDR3 nucleotides read TGTGCCAGCAGTACCGGGACAGGGTCCCACGAGCAGTACTTC.

The chain has TRBV7-9 and TRBJ2-1; D unclear. Germline values: CDR1 SEHNR, CDR2 FQNEAQ (reference sequence). Trimming stripped 1 base from V and 9 bases from J, with 16 bases between. The CDR3 extends over 15 amino acids. DNA of the CDR3: TGTGCCAGCAGCTTAGAGGGATTCGGATATGTTGAGCAGTTCTTC. Its translation is CASSLEGFGYVEQFF.

The rearrangement joins TRBV19 to TRBJ1-5; the D is unclear. The germline gives CDR1 LNHDA, CDR2 SQIVND (reference sequence). The CDR3 has 15 residues. V was trimmed by 3 bases and J by 3 bases, leaving 12 bases between them. The CDR3 region is CASSMTGSVNQPQHF. The CDR3 DNA reads as TGTGCCAGTAGTATGACCGGGTCGGTCAATCAGCCCCAGCATTTT.

The chain is built from TRBV5-4 and TRBJ1-3; the D gene is possibly TRBD1 (5 bases). V lost 3 bases, J lost 4 bases, and 11 bases lay in between. The germline CDR1 and CDR2 sequences are SGHNT and YYREEE (reference sequence). The CDR3 sequence is 14 residues long. The CDR3 sequence: CASSYDSLGNTIYF. In nucleotides, the CDR3 is TGTGCCAGCAGCTACGACAGCCTGGGAAACACCATATATTTT.

The CDR3 is CASSSRDTANYGYTF. The CDR3 DNA follows: TGTGCCAGCAGCTCTCGAGACACCGCTAACTATGGCTACACCTTC. The chain joins TRBV16 to TRBJ1-2; no definite D call. CDR3 length equals 15 residues. Germline CDR1 KGHSY, CDR2 FQNENV. V shed 5 bases and J shed 0 bases, with 13 bases lying between them.

In the case of this clone: This CDR3 is also generated by other DNA sequences in the sample. CDR3 DNA sequence: TGTGCCAGCAGTTTAGGAGGGGGTGGCTACACCTTC. Amino acid sequence: CASSLGGGGYTF. The gene calls are TRBV12-3 or TRBV12-4 and TRBJ1-2; D perhaps matches TRBD1 (6 bases). Trimming took off 1 base at V and 7 bases at J, with 7 bases between the two ends. The length of the CDR3 is 12 residues.

This chain joins TRBV7-8 and TRBJ2-2, with 8 bases that match TRBD2. The germline gives CDR1 SGHVS, CDR2 FQNEAQ. The trim removed 4 bases at V and 2 bases at J, leaving 6 bases unmatched. This CDR3 spans 16 amino acids. The CDR3 is CASSSLAGINTGELFF. The CDR3 DNA follows: TGTGCCAGCAGCTCCTTAGCGGGAATCAACACCGGGGAGCTGTTTTTT.

The chain is built from TRBV6-5 and TRBJ2-2, with TRBD2 matching 8 bases. Germline V CDR1 and CDR2: MNHEY, SVGAGI. The CDR3 sequence is 14 residues long. Losses at the gene ends were 9 bases for V and 5 bases for J; bases not matched to a gene: 8. DNA for the CDR3: TGTGCCAGTTGGGGGCAGCGGGGGACCGGGGAGCTGTTTTTT. This gives the protein CASWGQRGTGELFF.

This clone was seen more than once but under ten times. The chain uses TRBV19 and TRBJ1-1, with no clear D. Germline CDR1 is LNHDA and CDR2 is SQIVND (reference sequence). Trimming left V 3 bases short and J 7 bases short, with 15 bases between. The CDR3 runs to 14 residues. CDR3 residues: CASSIDLSVIEAFF. In DNA, the CDR3 is TGTGCCAGTAGTATCGATCTGTCGGTAATTGAAGCTTTCTTT.

In DNA, the CDR3 is TGTGCCAGCAGTCTGGGACAGGGTATTCAGCCCCAGCATTTT. Translating gives CASSLGQGIQPQHF. The chain recombines TRBV6-5 with TRBJ1-5, with TRBD1 identical over 9 bases. The CDR3 covers 14 residues. V lost 5 bases and J lost 6; bases outside the gene matches: 5. From germline, CDR1 is MNHEY and CDR2 SVGAGI.